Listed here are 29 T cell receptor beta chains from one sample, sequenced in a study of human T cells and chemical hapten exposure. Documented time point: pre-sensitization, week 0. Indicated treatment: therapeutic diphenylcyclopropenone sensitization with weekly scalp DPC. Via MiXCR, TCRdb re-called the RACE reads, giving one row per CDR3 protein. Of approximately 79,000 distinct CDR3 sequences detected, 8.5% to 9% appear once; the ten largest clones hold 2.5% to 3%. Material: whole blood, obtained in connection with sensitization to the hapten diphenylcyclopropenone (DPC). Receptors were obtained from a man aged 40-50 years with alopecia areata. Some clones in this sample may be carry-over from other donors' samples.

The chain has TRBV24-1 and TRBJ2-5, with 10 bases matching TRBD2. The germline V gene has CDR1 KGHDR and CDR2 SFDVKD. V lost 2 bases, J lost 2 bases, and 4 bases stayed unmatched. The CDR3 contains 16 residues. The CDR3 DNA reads TGTGCCACCAGTGATTCCGGGACTAGCGCGCAAGAGACCCAGTACTTC. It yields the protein CATSDSGTSAQETQYF.

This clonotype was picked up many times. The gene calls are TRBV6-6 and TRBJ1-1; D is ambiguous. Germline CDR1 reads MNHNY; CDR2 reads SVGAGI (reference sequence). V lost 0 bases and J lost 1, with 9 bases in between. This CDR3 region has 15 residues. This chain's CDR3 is CASSYSPKPNTEAFF. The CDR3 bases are TGTGCCAGCAGTTACTCGCCGAAGCCGAACACTGAAGCTTTCTTT.

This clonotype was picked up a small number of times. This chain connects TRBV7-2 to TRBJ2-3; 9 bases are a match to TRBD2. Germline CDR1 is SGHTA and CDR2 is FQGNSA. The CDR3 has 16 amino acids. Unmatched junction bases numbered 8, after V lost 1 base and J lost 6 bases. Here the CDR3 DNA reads TGTGCCAGCAGCTTAGATGGCGGGAGGGCACCGGATACGCAGTATTTT. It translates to CASSLDGGRAPDTQYF.

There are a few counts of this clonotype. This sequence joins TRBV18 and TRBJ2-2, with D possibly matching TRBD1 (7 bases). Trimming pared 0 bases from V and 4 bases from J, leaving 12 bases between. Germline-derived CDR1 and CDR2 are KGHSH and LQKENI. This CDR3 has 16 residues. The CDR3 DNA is TGTGCCAGCTCACCACCGAGCAGGGGGGTCACCGGGGAGCTGTTTTTT. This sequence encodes CASSPPSRGVTGELFF.

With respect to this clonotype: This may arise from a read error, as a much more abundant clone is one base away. Here the CDR3 reads CASSQETSGYNKQFF. The CDR3 coding sequence is TGTGCCAGCAGCCAAGAGACTAGCGGGTACAATAAGCAGTTCTTC. This chain links TRBV12-3 or TRBV12-4 with TRBJ2-1; 10 nucleotides line up with TRBD2. The CDR3 is 15 residues long.

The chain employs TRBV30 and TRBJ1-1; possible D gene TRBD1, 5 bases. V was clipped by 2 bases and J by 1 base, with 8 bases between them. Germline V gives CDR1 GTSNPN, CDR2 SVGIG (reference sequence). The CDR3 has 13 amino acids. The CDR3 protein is CAWSRGKNTEAFF. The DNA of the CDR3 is TGTGCCTGGAGTAGGGGAAAGAACACTGAAGCTTTCTTT. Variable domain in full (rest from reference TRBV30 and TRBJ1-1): SQTIHQWPATLVQPVGSPLSLECTVEGTSNPNLYWYRQAAGRGLQLLFYSVGIGQISSEVPQNLSASRPQDRQFILSSKKLLLSDSGFYLCAWSRGKNTEAFFGQGTRLTVV.

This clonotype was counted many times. CDR3 DNA: TGTGCCAGCTCAGCGCTACAGGGCACTAATGAAAAACTGTTTTTT. This codes for CASSALQGTNEKLFF. V usage is TRBV18 and J usage is TRBJ1-4, with D maybe TRBD1 (6 bases). V lost 5 bases to trimming and J lost 2 bases, with 12 bases between them. CDR3 length equals 15 residues. Germline lookup yields CDR1 KGHSH and CDR2 LQKENI.

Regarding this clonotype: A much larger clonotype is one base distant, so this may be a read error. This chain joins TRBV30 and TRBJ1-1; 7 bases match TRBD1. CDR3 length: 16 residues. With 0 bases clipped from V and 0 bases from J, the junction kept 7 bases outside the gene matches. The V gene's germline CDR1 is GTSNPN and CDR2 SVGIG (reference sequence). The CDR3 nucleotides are TGTGCCTGGAGTGTAGGTTGGACAGGAGTGAACACTGAAGCTTTCTTT. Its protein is CAWSVGWTGVNTEAFF.

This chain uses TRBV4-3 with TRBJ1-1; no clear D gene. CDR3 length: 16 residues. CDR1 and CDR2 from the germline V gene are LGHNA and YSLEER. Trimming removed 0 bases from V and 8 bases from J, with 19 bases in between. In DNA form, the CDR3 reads TGCGCCAGCAGCCAAGATCGAGATGGCTCTGCGCCCGAAGCTTTCTTT. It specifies CASSQDRDGSAPEAFF.

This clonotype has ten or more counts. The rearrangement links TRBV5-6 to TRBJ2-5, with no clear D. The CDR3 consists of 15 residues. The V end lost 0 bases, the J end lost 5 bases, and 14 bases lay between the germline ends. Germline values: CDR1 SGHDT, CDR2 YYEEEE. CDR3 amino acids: CASSLEVPGMETQYF. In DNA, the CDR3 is TGTGCCAGCAGCTTGGAGGTTCCCGGAATGGAGACCCAGTACTTC.

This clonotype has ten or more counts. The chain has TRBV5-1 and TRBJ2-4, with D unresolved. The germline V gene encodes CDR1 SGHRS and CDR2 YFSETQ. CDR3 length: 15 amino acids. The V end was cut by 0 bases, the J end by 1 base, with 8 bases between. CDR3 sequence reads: CASSLAEVAKNIQYF. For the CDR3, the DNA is TGCGCCAGCAGCTTGGCAGAGGTCGCCAAAAACATTCAGTACTTC.

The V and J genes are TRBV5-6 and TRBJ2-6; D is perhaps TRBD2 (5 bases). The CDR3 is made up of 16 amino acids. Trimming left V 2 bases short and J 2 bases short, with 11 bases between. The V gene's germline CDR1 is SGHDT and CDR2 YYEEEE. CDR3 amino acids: CASSFRFGAGANVLTF. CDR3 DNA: TGTGCCAGCAGCTTCAGGTTCGGGGCTGGGGCCAACGTCCTGACTTTC.

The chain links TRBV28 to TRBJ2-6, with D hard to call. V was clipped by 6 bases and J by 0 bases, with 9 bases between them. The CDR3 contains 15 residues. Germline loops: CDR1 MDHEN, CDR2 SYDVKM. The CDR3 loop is CASSWGSSGANVLTF. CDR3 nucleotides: TGTGCCAGCAGCTGGGGATCCTCTGGGGCCAACGTCCTGACTTTC.

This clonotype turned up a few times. The CDR3 DNA reads as TGTGCCAGCAGCCCACAGGGTTCCCTCCACTTT. This translates into CASSPQGSLHF. The chain joins TRBV6-6 to TRBJ1-6; possible D gene TRBD1, 6 bases. The CDR3 extends over 11 amino acids. Trimming cost V 6 bases and J 14 bases, with 11 bases left between them. Germline-derived CDR1 and CDR2 are MNHNY and SVGAGI (reference sequence).

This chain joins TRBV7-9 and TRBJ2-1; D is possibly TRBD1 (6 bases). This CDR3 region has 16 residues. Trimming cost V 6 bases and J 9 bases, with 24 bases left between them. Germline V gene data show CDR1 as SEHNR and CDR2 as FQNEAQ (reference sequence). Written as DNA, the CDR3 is TGTGCCAGCAGTACACCTACAGGGAATTTAAATACTGAGCAGTTCTTC. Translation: CASSTPTGNLNTEQFF.

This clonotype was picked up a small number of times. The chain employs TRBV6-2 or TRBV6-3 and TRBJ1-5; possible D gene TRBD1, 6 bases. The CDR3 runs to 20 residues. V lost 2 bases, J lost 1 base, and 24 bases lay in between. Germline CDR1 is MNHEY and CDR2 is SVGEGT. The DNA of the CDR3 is TGTGCCAGCAGTTACCCCACCGTATGGGGGGCGAGATCGAGCAATCAGCCCCAGCATTTT. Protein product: CASSYPTVWGARSSNQPQHF.

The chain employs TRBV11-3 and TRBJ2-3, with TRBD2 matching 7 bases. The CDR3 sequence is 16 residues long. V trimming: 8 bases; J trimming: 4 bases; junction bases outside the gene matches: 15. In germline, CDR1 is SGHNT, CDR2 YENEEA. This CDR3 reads CASAPGRREIPDTQYF. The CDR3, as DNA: TGTGCCAGCGCGCCGGGCAGGCGGGAGATCCCAGATACGCAGTATTTT.

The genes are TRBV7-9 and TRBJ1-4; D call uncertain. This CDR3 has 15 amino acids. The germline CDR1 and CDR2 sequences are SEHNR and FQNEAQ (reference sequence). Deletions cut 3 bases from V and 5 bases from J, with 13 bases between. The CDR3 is CASSFGRGPNEKLFF. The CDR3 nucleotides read TGTGCCAGCAGCTTTGGGCGGGGTCCAAATGAAAAACTGTTTTTT.

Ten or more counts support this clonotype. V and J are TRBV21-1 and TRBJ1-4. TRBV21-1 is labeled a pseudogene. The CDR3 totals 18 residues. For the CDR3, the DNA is TGTGCCAGCAGCAATCTGGCGGGGTTGGCCTCAACTAATGAAAAACTGTTTTTT. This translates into CASSNLAGLASTNEKLFF.

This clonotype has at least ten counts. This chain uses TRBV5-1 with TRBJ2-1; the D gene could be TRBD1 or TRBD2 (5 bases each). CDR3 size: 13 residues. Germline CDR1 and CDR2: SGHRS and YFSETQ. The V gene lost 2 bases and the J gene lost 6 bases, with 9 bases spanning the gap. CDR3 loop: CASSLGTVNEQFF. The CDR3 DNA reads TGCGCCAGCAGCTTAGGGACCGTCAATGAGCAGTTCTTC.

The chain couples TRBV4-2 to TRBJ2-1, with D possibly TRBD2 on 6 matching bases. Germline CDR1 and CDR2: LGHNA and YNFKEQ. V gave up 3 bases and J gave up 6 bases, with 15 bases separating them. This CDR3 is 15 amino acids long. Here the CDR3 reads CASSQEGPGGNEQFF. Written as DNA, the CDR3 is TGTGCCAGCAGCCAGGAGGGGCCCGGGGGCAATGAGCAGTTCTTC.

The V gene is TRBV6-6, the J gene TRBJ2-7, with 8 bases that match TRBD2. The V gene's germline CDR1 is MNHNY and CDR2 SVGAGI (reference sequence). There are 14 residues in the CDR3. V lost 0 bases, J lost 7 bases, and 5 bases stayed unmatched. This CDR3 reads CASSYSVIAGEQYV. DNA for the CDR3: TGTGCCAGCAGTTACTCGGTAATAGCGGGGGAGCAGTACGTC.

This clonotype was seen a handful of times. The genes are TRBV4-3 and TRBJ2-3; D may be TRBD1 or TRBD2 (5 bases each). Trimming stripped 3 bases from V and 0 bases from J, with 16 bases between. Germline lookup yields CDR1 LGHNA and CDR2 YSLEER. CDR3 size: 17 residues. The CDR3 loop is CASSQTVREGSTDTQYF. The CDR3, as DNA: TGCGCCAGCAGCCAGACAGTACGCGAGGGGAGCACAGATACGCAGTATTTT.

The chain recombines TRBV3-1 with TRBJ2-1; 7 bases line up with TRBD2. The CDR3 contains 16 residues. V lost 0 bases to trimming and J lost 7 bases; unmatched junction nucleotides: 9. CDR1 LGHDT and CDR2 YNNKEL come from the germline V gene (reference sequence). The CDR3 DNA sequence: TGTGCCAGCAGCCAAGAAGAGACTAGCCGAACTAATGAGCAGTTCTTC. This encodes CASSQEETSRTNEQFF.

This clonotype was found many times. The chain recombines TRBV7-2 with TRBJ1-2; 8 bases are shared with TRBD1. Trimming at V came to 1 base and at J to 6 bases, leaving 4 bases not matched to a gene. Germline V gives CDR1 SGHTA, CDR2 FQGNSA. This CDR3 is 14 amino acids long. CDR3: CASSLGTGSNGYTF. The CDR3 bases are TGTGCCAGCAGCTTAGGGACAGGGTCCAATGGCTACACCTTC.

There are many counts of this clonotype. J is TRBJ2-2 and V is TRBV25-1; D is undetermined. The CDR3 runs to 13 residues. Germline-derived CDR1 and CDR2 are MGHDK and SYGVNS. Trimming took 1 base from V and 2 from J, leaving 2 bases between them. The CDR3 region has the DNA TGTGCCAGCAGTGAATTCAACACCGGGGAGCTGTTTTTT. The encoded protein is CASSEFNTGELFF.

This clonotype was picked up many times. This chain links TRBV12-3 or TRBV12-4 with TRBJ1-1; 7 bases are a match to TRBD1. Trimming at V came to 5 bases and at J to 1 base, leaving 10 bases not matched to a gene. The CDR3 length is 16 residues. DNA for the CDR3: TGTGCCAGCAGTCCAAGACAGGGTATGGGGAACACTGAAGCTTTCTTT. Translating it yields CASSPRQGMGNTEAFF.

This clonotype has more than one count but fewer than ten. In nucleotides, the CDR3 is TGTGCCAGTAGTATAGTCCGGAGCTCCTACAATGAGCAGTTCTTC. It specifies CASSIVRSSYNEQFF. This chain connects TRBV19 to TRBJ2-1; D remains ambiguous. The V end lost 1 base, the J end lost 0 bases, and 7 bases lay between the germline ends. CDR3 length: 15 residues. Germline-derived CDR1 and CDR2 are LNHDA and SQIVND (reference sequence).

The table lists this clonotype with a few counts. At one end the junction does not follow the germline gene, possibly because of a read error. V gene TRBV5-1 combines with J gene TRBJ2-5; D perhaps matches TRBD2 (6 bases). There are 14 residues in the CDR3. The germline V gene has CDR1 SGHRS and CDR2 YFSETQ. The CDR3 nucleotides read TGCGCCAGCAGTTTGGAGGGCCTACGAGAGACCCAGTACTTC. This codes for CASSLEGLRETQYF.